This TCR beta chain was recovered during a study of blood T cell repertoires in COVID-19. This clone was seen only once. TCRdb's table, derived via immunoSEQ multiplex PCR, lists solely in-frame clones and lacks some. The sample carries around 170,000 clones, 86% recorded once. CDR1 and CDR2 (germline): MNHEY, SVGAGI. V lost 10 bases, J lost 3 bases, and 18 bases lay in between. The CDR3 contains 14 residues. The sequence was obtained from a man aged 45-65 years with active or convalescent COVID-19. Sequencing used peripheral blood. The genes are TRBV6-5 and TRBJ1-1; D might be TRBD1 (6 bases). The CDR3 sequence is CATFAWGRDTEAFF. The CDR3 coding sequence is TGTGCCACCTTCGCATGGGGGCGCGACACTGAAGCTTTCTTT.